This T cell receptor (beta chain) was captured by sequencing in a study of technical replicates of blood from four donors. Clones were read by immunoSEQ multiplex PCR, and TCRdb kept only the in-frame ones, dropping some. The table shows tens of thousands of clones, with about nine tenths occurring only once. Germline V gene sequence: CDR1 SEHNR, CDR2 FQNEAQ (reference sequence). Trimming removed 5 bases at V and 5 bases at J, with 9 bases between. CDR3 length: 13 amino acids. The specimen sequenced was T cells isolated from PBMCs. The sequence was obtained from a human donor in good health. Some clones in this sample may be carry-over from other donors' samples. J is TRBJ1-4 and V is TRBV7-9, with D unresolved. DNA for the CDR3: TGTGCCAGCAGCCCTGAGGCAAATGAAAAACTGTTTTTT. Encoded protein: CASSPEANEKLFF.